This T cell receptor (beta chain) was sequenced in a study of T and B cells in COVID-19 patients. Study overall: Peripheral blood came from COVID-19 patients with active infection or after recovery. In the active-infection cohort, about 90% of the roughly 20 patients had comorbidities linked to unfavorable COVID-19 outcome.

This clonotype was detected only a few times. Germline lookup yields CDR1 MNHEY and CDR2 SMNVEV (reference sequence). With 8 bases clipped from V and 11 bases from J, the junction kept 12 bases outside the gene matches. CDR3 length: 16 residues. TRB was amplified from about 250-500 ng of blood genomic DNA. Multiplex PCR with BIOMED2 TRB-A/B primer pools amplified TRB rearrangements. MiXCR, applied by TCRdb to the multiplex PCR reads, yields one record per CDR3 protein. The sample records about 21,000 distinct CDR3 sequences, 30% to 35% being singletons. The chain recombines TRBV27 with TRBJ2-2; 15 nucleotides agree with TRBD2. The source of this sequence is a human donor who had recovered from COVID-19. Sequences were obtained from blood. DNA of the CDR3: TGTGCCAGCGGGCACGAGGGACTAGCGGGGGGCGGAGAGCTGTTTTTT. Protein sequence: CASGHEGLAGGGELFF.